This T cell receptor (beta chain) emerged from a study of T-cell reconstitution after alpha-beta-depleted transplantation in children. Whole-study results and caveats: It was surviving recipient T cells and thymic progenitors that gave some patients high TCRbeta diversity at day 60. Among T cells one year after transplant, newly produced cells accounted for most counts and diversity. After transplant, at about two months, alpha-beta T cells were reportedly derived from several hundred expanded graft clones.

The TCRbeta library was prepared with unique molecular identifiers. TCRdb reprocessed the PCR reads via MiXCR and lists one record per CDR3 protein. The sample contains 350,000 to 500,000 distinct CDR3 sequences, around 46% of which appear only once. Note on this clonotype: Antigen specificity is unknown.

The TCR comes from a girl aged 2-10 years with aplastic anemia, due to receive a stem cell transplant. The sequenced sample was PBMCs, obtained before TCRalphabeta/CD19-depleted stem cell transplant.

Written as DNA, the CDR3 is TGCGCCAGCACCTCTGGACCGGGACAGGGGATGGCTGAAGCTTTCTTT. Its protein product is CASTSGPGQGMAEAFF. The chain joins TRBV5-1 to TRBJ1-1, with 10 bases that match TRBD1. Germline V lookup: CDR1 SGHRS, CDR2 YFSETQ. The junction had 14 bases not matched to a gene; V was cut back by 6 bases and J by 6 bases. The CDR3 loop spans 16 amino acids.